This record looks at one TCR beta chain sequence and its context. This sample was taken from a study of siplizumab effects on memory and regulatory T cells. TCRdb's table, derived via immunoSEQ multiplex PCR, lists solely in-frame clones and lacks some. The data hold about 64,000 clones, with roughly 97% observed a single time. The germline V gene has CDR1 MNHEY and CDR2 SVGAGI. The CDR3 is made up of 13 amino acids. Germline trimming cut 6 bases from V and 5 bases from J; bases unmatched to any gene: 5. The TCR sequence derives from a human donor in good health. What was sequenced was naive CD8+ T cells sorted from blood. V is TRBV6-5 and J is TRBJ2-5; 8 nucleotides agree with TRBD2. The CDR3 region is CASSRTSRETQYF. CDR3 sequence (DNA): TGTGCCAGCAGCCGGACTAGCCGGGAGACCCAGTACTTC.